This T cell receptor (beta chain) is drawn from a study of CXCR3-negative and CXCR3-positive naive CD8 T cells. On the study more broadly: The libraries together contributed approximately 150 million TRB reads, each supplying about 1.5 +/- 0.3 million.

Regarding the study as a whole: CXCR3-positive naive cells had more hydrophobic TRB CDR3s than CXCR3-negative naive cells. Diversity in memory CD8+ cells fell much lower than the comparably high levels seen in both naive subsets.

Sorts performed in triplicate captured 320,000 or so cells each from every CD8+ T cell subset. As to this clonotype: Its antigen is still unknown.

Libraries were UMI-labeled 5' RACE TRB cDNA. TCRdb reanalyzed the 5' RACE reads and collapses them to one entry per CDR3 protein, without DNA. Across over 100,000 distinct CDR3 sequences, the top ten clones capture roughly 0.31% of the sample. The receptor's source is a human donor in good health. Some clones in this sample may be carry-over from other donors' samples. Material: naive CXCR3- CD8+ T cells from blood. Described subset: CD45RO-CCR7+CD27+CD95- naive CD8+ T cells lacking CXCR3 (TNR3-).

The CDR3 loop reads CASSLGSGSETQYF. V gene TRBV7-2 combines with J gene TRBJ2-5; no DNA is available, so the TRBD2 call from TCRdb remains unchecked. This CDR3 is built from 14 residues. Looked up from germline, CDR1 is SGHTA and CDR2 is FQGNSA.